Presented here are 10 T cell receptor beta chains from one specimen sequenced in a study of T cells after yellow fever vaccination (dated by TCRdb to between 2019 and 2020). Reading the label with the study, this specimen's treatment or condition is: live attenuated yellow fever vaccine strain. The library relied on 5' RACE. Sequenced on an Illumina HiSeq 2500. Clones were called with MiXCR by TCRdb after fastp trimmed the public reads at Q25, and only in-frame beta chains were retained. Entries that share a CDR3 protein sequence are merged under the most common genes and DNA. Counted in this sample were fewer than 650,000 distinct CDR3 sequences; around a fifth of them appeared once. Together, the top ten hold roughly 16% of the sample. The source material was PBMCs, sampled less than 25 days after the first yellow fever vaccination. The receptors come from a young man who received the YFV17D yellow fever vaccine.

J is TRBJ2-1 and V is TRBV5-1; D possibly corresponds to TRBD2 (5 bases). V gave up 5 bases and J gave up 12 bases, with 12 bases separating them. The CDR3 extends over 11 amino acids. Germline lookup yields CDR1 SGHRS and CDR2 YFSETQ. The CDR3, as DNA: TGCGCCAGCAGGTTCGCGGGTGGGCAGTTCTTC. It is translated as CASRFAGGQFF. Combining the CDR3 with reference TRBV5-1 and TRBJ2-1 gives the whole variable domain KAGVTQTPRYLIKTRGQQVTLSCSPISGHRSVSWYQQTPGQGLQFLFEYFSETQRNKGNFPGRFSGRQFSNSRSEMNVSTLELGDSALYLCASRFAGGQFFGPGTRLTVL.

The chain links TRBV20-1 to TRBJ2-2, with D possibly TRBD2 on 6 matching bases. Per the germline V gene, CDR1 is DFQATT and CDR2 is SNEGSKA (reference sequence). The CDR3 totals 14 residues. Trimming took 3 bases from V and 5 from J, leaving 13 bases between them. Here the CDR3 DNA reads TGCAGTGCTAGGCGGGGAGACGGGACCGGGGAGCTGTTTTTT. Protein: CSARRGDGTGELFF.

The V gene is TRBV20-1, the J gene TRBJ1-5; 9 bases align to TRBD1. The CDR3 loop spans 14 amino acids. Germline loops: CDR1 DFQATT, CDR2 SNEGSKA (reference sequence). V dropped 3 bases and J dropped 5; count of bases not matched to a gene: 5. CDR3 residues: CSARGDREYQPQHF. The CDR3 DNA sequence: TGCAGTGCTAGGGGGGACAGGGAGTATCAGCCCCAGCATTTT.

The J gene is TRBJ2-1, the V gene TRBV14, with TRBD2 matching 10 bases. V shed 7 bases, J shed 0 bases, and the junction held 6 bases outside the gene matches. From germline, CDR1 is SGHDN and CDR2 FVKESK. This CDR3 comprises 16 residues. CDR3 protein: CASTISGGSSYNEQFF. In nucleotides, the CDR3 is TGTGCCAGCACCATTAGCGGGGGGAGCTCCTACAATGAGCAGTTCTTC.

The V gene is TRBV27, the J gene TRBJ2-5; D might be TRBD1 or TRBD2, each matching 5 bases. CDR3 size: 15 residues. CDR1 and CDR2 from the germline V gene are MNHEY and SMNVEV (reference sequence). Trimming left V 3 bases short and J 2 bases short, with 13 bases between. CDR3 coding DNA: TGTGCCAGCAGTTTCGGGGCGGAATCGCAAGAGACCCAGTACTTC. This gives the protein CASSFGAESQETQYF.

V is TRBV7-9 and J is TRBJ1-4, with a tentative D call TRBD1 (5 bases). V gave up 4 bases and J gave up 14 bases, with 14 bases separating them. The length of the CDR3 is 12 residues. The germline V gene encodes CDR1 SEHNR and CDR2 FQNEAQ (reference sequence). This chain's CDR3 is CASSWDRSYLFF. For the CDR3, the DNA is TGTGCCAGCAGCTGGGACCGGAGTTACCTGTTTTTT.

This clonotype appeared a few times. This chain links TRBV27 with TRBJ1-4; D perhaps matches TRBD1 (6 bases). Germline CDR1 MNHEY, CDR2 SMNVEV (reference sequence). This CDR3 has 15 residues. Deletions cut 4 bases from V and 8 bases from J, with 17 bases between. The CDR3 DNA is TGTGCCAGCAGTTCAAGACAGGACCTGGGAGAAAAACTGTTTTTT. Translated, it gives CASSSRQDLGEKLFF.

There are a few counts of this clonotype. The V call is TRBV12-3 or TRBV12-4, the J call TRBJ2-1, with no clear D. Between the trimmed V and J ends, which lost 2 bases and 9 bases, there was a span of 5 bases. The CDR3 is made up of 11 amino acids. The chain's CDR3 is CASSLTFEQFF. Here the CDR3 DNA reads TGTGCCAGCAGTTTAACTTTTGAGCAGTTCTTC.

The chain recombines TRBV6-5 with TRBJ2-7; 7 bases agree with TRBD1. The germline V gene has CDR1 MNHEY and CDR2 SVGAGI. J lost 6 bases, V lost 2 bases, and 10 bases had no gene match. The CDR3 is 15 amino acids. CDR3 nucleotides: TGTGCCAGCAGTTACGCGCCAGGGGGAGAAATCGAGCAGTACTTC. This encodes CASSYAPGGEIEQYF.

This clonotype came up a few times. This rearrangement joins TRBV10-3 to TRBJ1-3; D gene uncertain. Trimming shortened V by 8 bases and J by 1 base, and 6 bases separated the two germline ends. The CDR3 runs to 12 residues. CDR1 is ENHRY, CDR2 SYGVKD, per germline. This chain's CDR3 is CAIGGSGNTIYF. CDR3 bases: TGTGCCATCGGAGGTTCTGGAAACACCATATATTTT.